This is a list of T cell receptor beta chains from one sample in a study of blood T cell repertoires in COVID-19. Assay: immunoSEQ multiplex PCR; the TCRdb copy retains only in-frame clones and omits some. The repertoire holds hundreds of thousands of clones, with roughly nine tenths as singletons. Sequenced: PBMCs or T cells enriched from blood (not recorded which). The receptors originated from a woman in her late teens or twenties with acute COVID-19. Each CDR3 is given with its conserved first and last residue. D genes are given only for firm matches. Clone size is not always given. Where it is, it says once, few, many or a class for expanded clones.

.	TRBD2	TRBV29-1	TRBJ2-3	CSVETGGFADTQYF	TGCAGCGTTGAAACCGGGGGGTTTGCAGATACGCAGTATTTT
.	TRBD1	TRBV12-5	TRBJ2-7	CASGLNGPRQGDTYEQYF	TGTGCTAGTGGTTTGAACGGACCTCGACAGGGGGACACCTACGAGCAGTACTTC
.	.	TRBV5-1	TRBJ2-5	CASSLGGSDQETQYF	TGCGCCAGCAGCTTGGGGGGCAGCGATCAAGAGACCCAGTACTTC
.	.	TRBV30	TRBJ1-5	CAWSVQAGSASNQPQHF	TGTGCCTGGAGTGTGCAAGCAGGGTCAGCAAGTAATCAGCCCCAGCATTTT
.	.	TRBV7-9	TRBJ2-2	CASSLDRPGSTGELFF	TGTGCCAGCAGCCTCGACAGGCCGGGGAGCACCGGGGAGCTGTTTTTT
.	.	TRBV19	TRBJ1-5	CASSTGMGSNQPQHF	TGTGCCAGTTCTACAGGGATGGGTAGCAATCAGCCCCAGCATTTT
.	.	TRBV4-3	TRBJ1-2	CASSQDQGGTYGYTF	TGCGCCAGCAGCCAAGATCAGGGAGGAACCTATGGCTACACCTTC
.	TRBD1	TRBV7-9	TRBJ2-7	CASSLGQGTYEQYF	TGTGCCAGCAGCTTGGGACAGGGTACCTACGAGCAGTACTTC
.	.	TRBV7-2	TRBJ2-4	CASSPGRGIAKNIQYF	TGTGCCAGCAGCCCGGGACGCGGGATAGCCAAAAACATTCAGTACTTC
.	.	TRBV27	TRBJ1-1	CASSLWAGAYEAFF	TGTGCCAGCAGTTTATGGGCGGGGGCGTATGAAGCTTTCTTT
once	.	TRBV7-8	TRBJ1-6	CASSLALGSRYNSPLHF	TGTGCCAGCAGCTTAGCGCTCGGGTCTCGGTATAATTCACCCCTCCACTTT
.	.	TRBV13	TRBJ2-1	CASSSRLGVDEQFF	TGTGCCAGCAGCAGCAGACTAGGGGTCGATGAGCAGTTCTTC
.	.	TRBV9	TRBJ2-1	CASSARGRNNEQFF	TGTGCCAGCAGCGCCCGGGGGAGGAACAATGAGCAGTTCTTC
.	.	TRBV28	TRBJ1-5	CASSFRGDAQPQHF	TGTGCCAGCAGTTTCCGCGGGGACGCTCAGCCCCAGCATTTT
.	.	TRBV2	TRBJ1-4	CASNRQINEKLFF	TGTGCCAGCAATCGACAGATTAATGAAAAACTGTTTTTT
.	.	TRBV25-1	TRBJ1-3	CASSPSLVSGNTIYF	TGTGCCAGCAGCCCGTCCCTTGTTTCTGGAAACACCATATATTTT
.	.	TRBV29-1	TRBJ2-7	CSVVIRGSPYEQYF	TGCAGCGTTGTTATTCGGGGATCCCCCTACGAGCAGTACTTC
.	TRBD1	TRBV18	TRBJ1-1	CASSPDRAEAFF	TGTGCCAGCTCACCAGACAGGGCTGAAGCTTTCTTT
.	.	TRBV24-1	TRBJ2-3	CATAGSPPDTQYF	TGTGCCACCGCGGGCTCCCCCCCAGATACGCAGTATTTT
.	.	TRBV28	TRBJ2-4	CASSRSAGRYIQYF	TGTGCCAGCAGCCGCTCGGCAGGGAGGTACATTCAGTACTTC
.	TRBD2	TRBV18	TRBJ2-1	CASSPRGGSYNEQFF	TGTGCCAGCTCACCACGCGGGGGTTCCTACAATGAGCAGTTCTTC
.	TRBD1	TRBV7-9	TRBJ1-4	CASSSFQGAGEKLFF	TGTGCCAGCAGCTCATTCCAGGGGGCAGGTGAAAAACTGTTTTTT
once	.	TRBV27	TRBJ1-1	CASSLEFAGKSEAFF	TGTGCCAGCAGTTTAGAGTTCGCGGGGAAGTCTGAAGCTTTCTTT
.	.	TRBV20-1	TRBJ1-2	CSASRGQGYTF	TGCAGTGCTTCAAGAGGACAGGGCTACACCTTC
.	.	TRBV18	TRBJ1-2	CASSPVQEAYGYTF	TGTGCCAGCTCACCTGTGCAGGAGGCCTATGGCTACACCTTC
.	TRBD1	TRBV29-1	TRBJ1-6	CSVRQGDNSPLHF	TGCAGCGTTAGACAGGGTGATAATTCACCCCTCCACTTT
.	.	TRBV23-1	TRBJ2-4	CASSLPRGKTKNIQYF	TGCGCCAGCAGTCTTCCCAGAGGGAAAACCAAAAACATTCAGTACTTC
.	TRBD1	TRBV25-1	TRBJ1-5	CASSEYGTGGQPQHF	TGTGCCAGCAGTGAATACGGGACAGGGGGTCAGCCCCAGCATTTT
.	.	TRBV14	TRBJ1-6	CASSQELRGNSPLHF	TGTGCCAGCAGCCAAGAATTGAGAGGAAACTCACCCCTCCACTTT
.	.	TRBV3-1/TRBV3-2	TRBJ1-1	CASSQAQGGYTEAFF	TGTGCCAGCAGCCAAGCGCAGGGAGGGTACACTGAAGCTTTCTTT
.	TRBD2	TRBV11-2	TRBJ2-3	CASSSFSGPASTDTQYF	TGTGCCAGCAGCTCTTTTAGCGGGCCTGCTAGCACAGATACGCAGTATTTT
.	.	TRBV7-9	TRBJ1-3	CASSLSGLSGNTIYF	TGTGCCAGCAGCTTATCAGGGCTCTCTGGAAACACCATATATTTT
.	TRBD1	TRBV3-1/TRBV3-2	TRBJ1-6	CASSFRDRGWDSPLHF	TGTGCCAGCAGCTTCCGGGACAGGGGATGGGATTCACCCCTCCACTTT
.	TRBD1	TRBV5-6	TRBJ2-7	CASSPETGAYEQYF	TGTGCCAGCAGCCCCGAAACAGGGGCATACGAGCAGTACTTC
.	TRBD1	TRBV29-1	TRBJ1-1	CSVDGRDRNLGTEAFF	TGCAGCGTTGACGGAAGGGACAGAAATCTTGGGACTGAAGCTTTCTTT
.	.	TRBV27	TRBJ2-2	CASLRTGPNTGELFF	TGTGCCAGCTTGAGAACAGGGCCTAACACCGGGGAGCTGTTTTTT
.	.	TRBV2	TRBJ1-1	CASSEARRGPFF	TGTGCCAGCAGTGAAGCTAGGAGGGGACCTTTCTTT
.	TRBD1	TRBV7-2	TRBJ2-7	CASSLTGTGGYEQYF	TGTGCCAGCAGCTTGACCGGGACAGGGGGGTACGAGCAGTACTTC
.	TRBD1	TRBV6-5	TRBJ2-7	CASRPGQSFSYEQYF	TGTGCCAGCAGGCCGGGACAGTCATTCTCCTACGAGCAGTACTTC
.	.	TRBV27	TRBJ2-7	CASSTTTGREQYF	TGTGCCAGCAGCACTACCACAGGGCGCGAGCAGTACTTC
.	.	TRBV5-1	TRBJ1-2	CASRRDYGYTF	TGCGCCAGCCGACGGGACTATGGCTACACCTTC
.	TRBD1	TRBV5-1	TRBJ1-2	CASSDGTGHYGYTF	TGCGCCAGCAGCGACGGGACAGGACACTATGGCTACACCTTC
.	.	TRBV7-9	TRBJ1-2	CASSLSEGAGGTF	TGTGCCAGCAGCTTATCGGAGGGAGCAGGTGGGACCTTC
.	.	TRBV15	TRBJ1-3	CATSRDVRASGNTIYF	TGTGCCACCAGCAGAGATGTAAGAGCATCTGGAAACACCATATATTTT
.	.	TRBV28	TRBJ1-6	CASSPSGRNSPLHF	TGTGCCAGCAGCCCCTCCGGTCGAAATTCACCCCTCCACTTT
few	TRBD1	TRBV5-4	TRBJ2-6	CASSLFGTGGSGANVLTF	TGTGCCAGCAGCTTGTTCGGGACAGGGGGGTCTGGGGCCAACGTCCTGACTTTC
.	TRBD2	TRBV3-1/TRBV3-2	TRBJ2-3	CASSHGLGEDTQYF	TGTGCCAGCAGCCATGGACTAGGGGAAGATACGCAGTATTTT
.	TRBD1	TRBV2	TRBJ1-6	CASSGQAGGSPLHF	TGTGCCAGCAGCGGACAGGCTGGTGGTTCACCCCTCCACTTT
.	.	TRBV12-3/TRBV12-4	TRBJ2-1	CASSSAVDEQFF	TGTGCCAGCAGCAGCGCAGTTGATGAGCAGTTCTTC
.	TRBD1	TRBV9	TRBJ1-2	CASSLNRDREFSGYTF	TGTGCCAGCAGCCTAAACCGGGACAGGGAGTTTTCTGGCTACACCTTC
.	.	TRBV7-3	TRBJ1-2	CASSLLGRSNYGYTF	TGTGCCAGCAGCCTCTTGGGGCGGAGTAACTATGGCTACACCTTC
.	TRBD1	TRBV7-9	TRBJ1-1	CASSPTTGFGTEAFF	TGTGCCAGCAGTCCTACGACAGGGTTTGGCACTGAAGCTTTCTTT
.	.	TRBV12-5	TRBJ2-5	CASGLVRGQETQYF	TGTGCTAGTGGTTTGGTAAGGGGACAAGAGACCCAGTACTTC
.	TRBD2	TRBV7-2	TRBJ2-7	CASSRRLAGVSEQYF	TGTGCCAGCAGCCGTCGACTAGCGGGAGTGAGTGAGCAGTACTTC
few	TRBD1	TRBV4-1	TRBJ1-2	CASSQDRGHRGYTF	TGCGCCAGCAGCCAAGATAGGGGGCATCGTGGCTACACCTTC
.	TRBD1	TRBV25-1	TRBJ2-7	CASSYTGTVYEQYF	TGTGCCAGCAGCTACACCGGGACAGTCTACGAGCAGTACTTC
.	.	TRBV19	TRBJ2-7	CASSIAGQSYEQYF	TGTGCCAGTAGTATCGCGGGACAGTCCTACGAGCAGTACTTC
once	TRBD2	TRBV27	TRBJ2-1	CASNRAGAYNEQFF	TGTGCCAGCAATAGAGCGGGAGCTTACAATGAGCAGTTCTTC
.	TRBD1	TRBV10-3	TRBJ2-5	CATSSGTGGLKTQYF	TGTGCCACCTCCTCCGGGACAGGGGGCTTAAAGACCCAGTACTTC